This record concerns one T cell receptor beta chain sequence. Participants comprised healthy donors of bone marrow. The data originate from a study of cytomegalovirus exposure and HLA in healthy donors. Germline values: CDR1 MGHRA, CDR2 YSYEKL. This CDR3 region has 14 residues. The V and J ends lost 1 base and 9 bases respectively, with 13 bases between them. The PCR employed 60 Vbeta primers together with 13 Jbeta primers. Measured with immunoSEQ multiplex PCR; TCRdb has only the in-frame clones, and not every one. This table holds a few hundred thousand clones, about four fifths found once. The TCR originated in a girl under 10 years old in good health and CMV-seronegative. Sequenced: PBMCs. This chain links TRBV4-1 with TRBJ2-1; TRBD1 might be the D (5 bases). CDR3 protein: CASSQVFLRGEQFF. The CDR3 DNA sequence: TGCGCCAGCAGCCAAGTCTTTCTTAGGGGTGAGCAGTTCTTC.